Listed here are 26 T cell receptor beta chains from one sample, sequenced in a study of shared clonotypes between healthy human individuals. Clones were sequenced by immunoSEQ multiplex PCR, and TCRdb holds only the in-frame ones, with some missing. This table holds fewer than 2.5 million clones, approximately 93% found once. Sequencing input: naive CD4+ T cells from PBMCs. Subset denoted: CD45RA+ positively selected. Source of these receptors: a man aged 18 to 30 in good health. Some clones in this sample may be carry-over from other donors' samples.

The CDR3 sequence: CASSYTDREGGYTF. The CDR3 DNA reads as TGCGCCAGCAGCTATACCGACAGGGAAGGTGGCTACACCTTC. The chain combines TRBV5-1 with TRBJ1-2; TRBD1 agrees at 7 bases. The V gene's germline CDR1 is SGHRS and CDR2 YFSETQ. V trimming: 3 bases; J trimming: 7 bases; junction bases outside the gene matches: 9. The CDR3 is 14 residues long. Variable domain in full (rest from reference TRBV5-1 and TRBJ1-2): KAGVTQTPRYLIKTRGQQVTLSCSPISGHRSVSWYQQTPGQGLQFLFEYFSETQRNKGNFPGRFSGRQFSNSRSEMNVSTLELGDSALYLCASSYTDREGGYTFGSGTRLTVV.

The V gene is TRBV19, the J gene TRBJ1-1; TRBD1 matches 8 bases. V lost 6 bases, J lost 4 bases, and 7 bases stayed unmatched. Germline CDR1 reads LNHDA; CDR2 reads SQIVND (reference sequence). This CDR3 has 14 residues. For the CDR3, the DNA is TGTGCCAGTAGCCCGTGGACAGGGACCACTGAAGCTTTCTTT. Translated, it gives CASSPWTGTTEAFF.

The V and J genes are TRBV14 and TRBJ2-5, with unresolved D. The V gene lost 4 bases and the J gene lost 5 bases, with 14 bases spanning the gap. CDR3 length equals 14 residues. Germline values: CDR1 SGHDN, CDR2 FVKESK. The CDR3 protein is CASSPISGAETQYF. CDR3 DNA sequence: TGTGCCAGCAGCCCTATCTCGGGTGCGGAGACCCAGTACTTC. The full variable domain, rest sourced from reference TRBV14 and TRBJ2-5, is EAGVTQFPSHSVIEKGQTVTLRCDPISGHDNLYWYRRVMGKEIKFLLHFVKESKQDESGMPNNRFLAERTGGTYSTLKVQPAELEDSGVYFCASSPISGAETQYFGPGTRLLVL.

The chain joins TRBV2 to TRBJ1-2; D gene unclear. V was cut by 4 bases and J by 4 bases, with 7 bases left in between. CDR3 size: 12 residues. CDR1 and CDR2 from the germline V gene are SNHLY and FYNNEI. CDR3 protein: CASSVRSYGYTF. The CDR3 nucleotides are TGTGCCAGCAGTGTCCGGTCCTATGGCTACACCTTC.

J is TRBJ2-7 and V is TRBV5-1, with 8 bases that match TRBD2. The CDR3 runs to 17 residues. Per germline, CDR1 SGHRS and CDR2 YFSETQ. Trimming cost V 4 bases and J 0 bases; bases outside gene matches: 12. The CDR3 DNA sequence: TGCGCCAGCAGCCCCCAAGTCGGTACTAGCGGCTCCTACGAGCAGTACTTC. Translation: CASSPQVGTSGSYEQYF.

The rearrangement uses TRBV28 and TRBJ1-3, with D unresolved. CDR1 and CDR2 from the germline V gene are MDHEN and SYDVKM. Trimming stripped 2 bases from V and 4 bases from J, with 6 bases between. The CDR3 spans 13 residues. CDR3: CASSLIHGNTIYF. The CDR3 DNA reads as TGTGCCAGCAGTTTAATACACGGAAACACCATATATTTT.

The gene calls are TRBV7-3 and TRBJ2-2, with 7 nucleotides matching TRBD2. V lost 6 bases and J lost 6; bases outside the gene matches: 13. This CDR3 region has 16 residues. CDR1 is SGHTA, CDR2 FQGTGA, per germline. The CDR3 here is CASRARREPRAGELFF. CDR3 sequence (DNA): TGTGCCAGCAGGGCGCGGCGGGAGCCACGGGCCGGGGAGCTGTTTTTT.

This clone was recorded only once. The genes are TRBV19 and TRBJ1-1; D is uncertain. From germline, CDR1 is LNHDA and CDR2 SQIVND (reference sequence). V lost 4 bases, J lost 1 base, and 7 bases lay in between. CDR3 length equals 13 residues. CDR3: CASSTHRNTEAFF. The CDR3 nucleotides read TGTGCCAGTAGTACCCACAGGAACACTGAAGCTTTCTTT.

V usage is TRBV27 and J usage is TRBJ2-7, with D perhaps assigned TRBD1 or TRBD2 (6 bases each). From germline, CDR1 is MNHEY and CDR2 SMNVEV (reference sequence). This CDR3 has 16 amino acids. Trimming took off 5 bases at V and 3 bases at J, with 20 bases between the two ends. The CDR3 region has the DNA TGTGCCAGCAGTATCTTTCGGCGGGACAACTTCTACGAGCAGTACTTC. Encoded protein: CASSIFRRDNFYEQYF.

The chain joins TRBV28 to TRBJ2-7; D is unresolved. Trimming took 8 bases from V and 5 from J, leaving 28 bases between them. The germline V gene encodes CDR1 MDHEN and CDR2 SYDVKM. This CDR3 is 17 amino acids long. The CDR3 DNA reads as TGTGCCAGCCGCCCTTCCCGGCAGCGTTCAGTCCCCCACGAGCAGTACTTC. Encoded protein: CASRPSRQRSVPHEQYF. Based on the CDR3 plus reference TRBV28 and TRBJ2-7, the full variable domain is DVKVTQSSRYLVKRTGEKVFLECVQDMDHENMFWYRQDPGLGLRLIYFSYDVKMKEKGDIPEGYSVSREKKERFSLILESASTNQTSMYLCASRPSRQRSVPHEQYFGPGTRLTVT.

The V and J genes are TRBV5-1 and TRBJ2-1; possibly TRBD1 for D (5 bases). The CDR3 has 15 residues. V was pared by 4 bases and J by 2 bases, with 13 bases between. The germline V gene has CDR1 SGHRS and CDR2 YFSETQ. CDR3 protein: CASSVETGTYNEQFF. CDR3 sequence (DNA): TGCGCCAGCAGCGTTGAAACAGGCACCTACAATGAGCAGTTCTTC. Supplemented by reference TRBV5-1 and TRBJ2-1, the full variable domain reads KAGVTQTPRYLIKTRGQQVTLSCSPISGHRSVSWYQQTPGQGLQFLFEYFSETQRNKGNFPGRFSGRQFSNSRSEMNVSTLELGDSALYLCASSVETGTYNEQFFGPGTRLTVL.

This chain links TRBV11-2 with TRBJ2-1; 13 bases align to TRBD2. J was trimmed by 10 bases and V by 3 bases; bases with no gene match: 6. This CDR3 spans 15 amino acids. Germline V gene lookup returns CDR1 SGHAT and CDR2 FQNNGV. The CDR3 DNA reads as TGTGCCAGCAGCTTCGGACTAGCGGGAGTAGGGGAGCAGTTCTTC. This sequence encodes CASSFGLAGVGEQFF. The full variable domain, its missing parts supplied by reference TRBV11-2 and TRBJ2-1, is EAGVAQSPRYKIIEKRQSVAFWCNPISGHATLYWYQQILGQGPKLLIQFQNNGVVDDSQLPKDRFSAERLKGVDSTLKIQPAKLEDSAVYLCASSFGLAGVGEQFFGPGTRLTVL.

This rearrangement joins TRBV21-1 to TRBJ1-1; the table's D call, TRBD1, has no DNA check behind it. TRBV21-1 is a pseudogene segment. CDR3 length equals 15 residues. The CDR3 loop reads CASSNSWTGNTEAFF. In nucleotides, the CDR3 is TGTGCCAGCAGCAATTCTTGGACAGGGAACACTGAAGCTTTCTTT.

The chain uses TRBV5-1 and TRBJ1-5; 10 nucleotides match TRBD1. Germline CDR1 and CDR2: SGHRS and YFSETQ. Germline trimming cut 7 bases from V and 7 bases from J; bases unmatched to any gene: 14. This CDR3 has 16 amino acids. CDR3 region: CASSSGQGGFRQPQHF. The CDR3 bases are TGCGCCAGCTCCTCCGGACAGGGGGGTTTTAGACAGCCCCAGCATTTT.

This chain connects TRBV6-5 to TRBJ2-1; 7 nucleotides line up with TRBD2. With V trimmed by 2 bases and J by 2 bases, 3 bases remained unmatched. The CDR3 spans 15 residues. CDR1 is MNHEY, CDR2 SVGAGI, per germline. This CDR3 reads CASSYELAPYNEQFF. The CDR3 DNA follows: TGTGCCAGCAGTTACGAACTAGCGCCCTACAATGAGCAGTTCTTC.

CDR3 nucleotide sequence: TGTGCCGGGGGGACTAGCGGGAGAGAGACCCAGTACTTC. Protein sequence: CAGGTSGRETQYF. The rearrangement uses TRBV6-1 and TRBJ2-5; 14 nucleotides match TRBD2. The V gene's germline CDR1 is MNHNS and CDR2 SASEGT. V trimming: 11 bases; J trimming: 4 bases; junction bases outside the gene matches: 3. The CDR3 extends over 13 amino acids.

CDR3 sequence reads: CASRATANQPQHF. The CDR3 nucleotides read TGTGCCAGCAGGGCGACAGCTAATCAGCCCCAGCATTTT. The genes are TRBV6-1 and TRBJ1-5; tentative D call: TRBD1 (5 bases). The ends were cut back, 6 bases at V and 4 bases at J, with 10 bases in the middle. The germline CDR1 and CDR2 sequences are MNHNS and SASEGT. The CDR3 has 13 amino acids.

The chain employs TRBV5-6 and TRBJ2-5; 8 bases fit TRBD2. The trim removed 2 bases at V and 5 bases at J, leaving 5 bases unmatched. This CDR3 region has 14 residues. In germline, CDR1 is SGHDT, CDR2 YYEEEE. CDR3: CASSFTGGPETQYF. The CDR3 bases are TGTGCCAGCAGCTTCACGGGAGGGCCGGAGACCCAGTACTTC.

The rearrangement links TRBV19 to TRBJ1-2; 9 bases map to TRBD1. The V segment lost 4 bases and the J segment 4 bases; nucleotides outside the gene matches: 10. The germline CDR1 and CDR2 sequences are LNHDA and SQIVND (reference sequence). CDR3 size: 16 residues. The CDR3 DNA is TGTGCCAGTAGTAACACCGGGACAGGGTTTCCCTATGGCTACACCTTC. It translates to CASSNTGTGFPYGYTF.

The table lists this clone with a few counts. Other DNA sequences in this sample translate to the same CDR3. The rearrangement links TRBV5-1 to TRBJ1-1; weak D call: TRBD1 (6 bases). Trimming shortened V by 4 bases and J by 0 bases, and 10 bases separated the two germline ends. The CDR3 is 14 residues long. The V gene's germline CDR1 is SGHRS and CDR2 YFSETQ. CDR3 sequence: CASSAGQLNTEAFF. The CDR3 DNA reads TGCGCCAGCAGCGCAGGACAGCTGAACACTGAAGCTTTCTTT.

As regards this clone: This same CDR3 is encoded by further DNA sequences in the sample. The chain employs TRBV7-2 and TRBJ2-7; 7 bases agree with TRBD2. Germline lookup yields CDR1 SGHTA and CDR2 FQGNSA. The ends lost 5 bases at V and 0 bases at J; junction bases unmatched: 7. This CDR3 spans 15 amino acids. The CDR3 bases are TGTGCCAGCAGCCTCCGCCTAGCGGACTCCTACGAGCAGTACTTC. This codes for CASSLRLADSYEQYF.

CDR3 DNA: TGTGCCAGCAGCTTAGCACTAGCGGGATTCAGCTCCTACAATGAGCAGTTCTTC. As protein: CASSLALAGFSSYNEQFF. The V call is TRBV7-2, the J call TRBJ2-1, with 10 positions matching TRBD2. The CDR3 has 18 amino acids. V dropped 0 bases and J dropped 0; count of bases not matched to a gene: 5. Per the germline V gene, CDR1 is SGHTA and CDR2 is FQGNSA.

This chain uses TRBV28 with TRBJ2-5; 9 bases fit TRBD1. J lost 3 bases, V lost 5 bases, and 7 bases had no gene match. The length of the CDR3 is 15 residues. Germline loops: CDR1 MDHEN, CDR2 SYDVKM. The CDR3 region has the DNA TGTGCCAGCAGTCCTGCGGGACAGGGCGAAGAGACCCAGTACTTC. Its protein is CASSPAGQGEETQYF.

This clone was observed a single time. The rearrangement joins TRBV11-2 to TRBJ2-1; unclear D gene. V lost 1 base, J lost 10 bases, and 20 bases lay in between. There are 16 residues in the CDR3. Germline CDR1 reads SGHAT; CDR2 reads FQNNGV. The CDR3 DNA sequence: TGTGCCAGCAGCTTAGGAGTTTCGCGATCCCTTCGAGAGCAGTTCTTC. Translation gives CASSLGVSRSLREQFF.

The chain uses TRBV19 and TRBJ1-1; D call uncertain. Germline CDR1 and CDR2: LNHDA and SQIVND (reference sequence). The CDR3 covers 13 residues. The V gene lost 4 bases and the J gene lost 0 bases, with 6 bases spanning the gap. The CDR3 DNA is TGTGCCAGTAGTACCCAAATGAACACTGAAGCTTTCTTT. Protein product: CASSTQMNTEAFF.

The rearrangement joins TRBV7-2 to TRBJ2-7; D perhaps matches TRBD1 (5 bases). Germline V gene sequence: CDR1 SGHTA, CDR2 FQGNSA. This CDR3 spans 11 amino acids. V was trimmed by 5 bases and J by 9 bases, leaving 11 bases between them. The CDR3 DNA sequence: TGTGCCAGCAGCCAACAGGCTCGGCAGTACTTC. As protein: CASSQQARQYF. Using reference TRBV7-2 and TRBJ2-7 for the parts outside the CDR3, the full variable domain is GAGVSQSPSNKVTEKGKDVELRCDPISGHTALYWYRQSLGQGLEFLIYFQGNSAPDKSGLPSDRFSAERTGGSVSTLTIQRTQQEDSAVYLCASSQQARQYFGPGTRLTVT.